A single sample gave rise to the 8 T cell receptor beta chains below, sequenced in a study of OX40 agonist ivuxolimab in advanced cancers. Generated by immunoSEQ multiplex PCR, the TCRdb table keeps only in-frame clones and is missing some. The sample contains about 79,000 clones, around 94% of which appear only once. The sample in question was CD4+ or CD8+ T cells sorted from blood, obtained in a trial of the OX40 agonist ivuxolimab. The source is an adult with an advanced solid tumor such as melanoma, head and neck, liver or kidney cancer.

The chain has TRBV4-2 and TRBJ1-2; D is undetermined. V lost 1 base to trimming and J lost 4 bases, with 19 bases between them. CDR1 and CDR2 from the germline V gene are LGHNA and YNFKEQ. The CDR3 is 17 amino acids. CDR3 in DNA: TGTGCCAGCAGCCAAGCAATTCCGAGAGTACTGTCCTATGGCTACACCTTC. This encodes CASSQAIPRVLSYGYTF.

The chain has TRBV19 and TRBJ2-7, with D possibly being TRBD1 (5 bases). Germline CDR1 LNHDA, CDR2 SQIVND (reference sequence). CDR3 length: 14 amino acids. V was trimmed by 7 bases and J by 0 bases, leaving 13 bases between them. The CDR3 nucleotides read TGTGCCAGTACCCTGACAGACTCCTCCTACGAGCAGTACTTC. Encoded protein: CASTLTDSSYEQYF.

This rearrangement joins TRBV6-6 to TRBJ2-7; D ambiguous. In germline, CDR1 is MNHNY, CDR2 SVGAGI (reference sequence). Trimming shortened V by 0 bases and J by 1 base, and 7 bases separated the two germline ends. CDR3 length: 14 amino acids. The CDR3 region has the DNA TGTGCCAGCAGTTACTCGGGCGGTTCCTACGAGCAGTACTTC. Its protein is CASSYSGGSYEQYF.

A single count supports this clone. The gene calls are TRBV27 and TRBJ2-7; no clear D gene. The V and J ends lost 3 bases and 3 bases respectively, with 12 bases between them. The CDR3 extends over 14 amino acids. Germline CDR1 reads MNHEY; CDR2 reads SMNVEV (reference sequence). The CDR3 reads CASSLSGTRYEQYF. DNA of the CDR3: TGTGCCAGCAGTTTGTCAGGAACGCGCTACGAGCAGTACTTC.

CDR3 coding DNA: TGTGCCTGGCGGGGGAGCTCCTACAATGAGCAGTTCTTC. It is translated as CAWRGSSYNEQFF. The rearrangement links TRBV7-9 to TRBJ2-1, with 7 bases that match TRBD2. Trimming removed 11 bases from V and 0 bases from J; junction bases left unmatched: 4. In germline, CDR1 is SEHNR, CDR2 FQNEAQ (reference sequence). This CDR3 has 13 amino acids.

The chain employs TRBV28 and TRBJ2-2; D remains ambiguous. The V and J ends lost 7 bases and 5 bases respectively, with 17 bases between them. Germline CDR1 is MDHEN and CDR2 is SYDVKM. The CDR3 is 15 residues long. For the CDR3, the DNA is TGTGCCAGCACCCCGACTCCCTCACGGACCGGGGAGCTGTTTTTT. Translated, it gives CASTPTPSRTGELFF.

This chain uses TRBV9 with TRBJ2-3; D is uncertain. Trimming stripped 3 bases from V and 0 bases from J, with 11 bases between. Germline V CDR1 and CDR2: SGDLS, YYNGEE. The CDR3 consists of 15 residues. CDR3 amino acids: CASSEAVSSTDTQYF. The CDR3 DNA is TGTGCCAGCAGCGAGGCGGTCTCTAGCACAGATACGCAGTATTTT.

This clone showed up just once. This chain's CDR3 is CSVELLEAVIPDNEQFF. The DNA for the CDR3 is TGCAGCGTTGAACTCCTAGAGGCAGTGATTCCTGATAATGAGCAGTTCTTC. The genes are TRBV29-1 and TRBJ2-1; D is undetermined. Germline V gene data show CDR1 as SQVTM and CDR2 as ANQGSEA. Trimming removed 2 bases from V and 7 bases from J, with 24 bases in between. The CDR3 consists of 17 residues.